This T cell receptor beta chain comes out of a study of blood T cell repertoires in COVID-19 (dated by TCRdb to the early 2020s). Concerning the study at large: Samples from collaborators originated in the United States, Italy and Spain and spanned both the acute and convalescent phases of COVID-19. Sample metadata almost always included a de-identified subject ID, COVID-19 status, age in years and sex. The repertoires were released in a freely available public database intended as a resource for research on the immune response to SARS-CoV-2. The material from the prospective study consisted of cDNA or gDNA derived from T cells, B-cell-depleted T cells, or PBMCs. The samples were drawn from two sources: the first 160 participants of the ongoing ImmuneRACE study, and 1,254 subjects contributed by 6 global collaborators. The dataset comprised deeply sampled blood TCRbeta repertoires from subjects exposed to, actively infected with, or recovered from COVID-19. HLA class I and class II types, where available, came from metadata supplied by the sample provider rather than from assay-based typing. Findings and caveats that apply to the study as a whole: The quantity of clinical and demographic metadata differed by source and by participant and was supplied without curation.

TCRbeta CDR3 regions were amplified from genomic DNA by means of the immunoSEQ Assay, a bias-controlled multiplex PCR. The paper's data handling went like this. The number of nucleated cells in each sample was estimated from the amplification of reference gene primers within the assay. To quantify the absolute abundance of each unique TCRbeta CDR3 rearrangement, sequence reads were collapsed and filtered. For each sample, productive Simpson clonality was calculated by taking the square root of Simpson's diversity index across productive rearrangements. The source is immuneACCESS, and TCRdb retained only in-frame sequences with V and J called. Part of the clones is not carried over; for the studies checked, unresolved V genes explain less than half of this, and the remainder is unexplained. The V and J calls and clone size are taken from that table; D and trimming were inferred from the DNA. This sample lists over 250,000 clones; around 85% were detected once. 11% of the sample comes from the top ten.

Collaborating institutions collected whole blood in K2EDTA tubes following their own protocols. For TCRbeta analysis, collaborators shipped samples as frozen whole blood, isolated PBMCs, or DNA extracted from either of those sample types. Of note for this clone: Its antigen is currently not known. The input lacks base qualities; no much larger clone sits a single base away.

Reading from cysteine to phenylalanine, the CDR3 counts 20 amino acids. The CDR3 DNA has 60 bases and is translated from base 1. Germline trimming amounts to 3 bases on V and 7 bases on J, with 16 as the count of junction bases outside the gene matches. In the germline V gene, CDR1 corresponds to ENHRY and CDR2 to SYGVKD. The clonotype comes from a woman in her 70s with acute or convalescent COVID-19. The receptor chain draws on TRBV10-3 and TRBJ2-3; 16 middle bases align to TRBD2. The sample comprised peripheral blood. The CDR3 protein sequence reads: CAISDLGTSGGASRGYTQYF. The DNA reads TGTGCCATCAGTGACCTTGGGACTAGCGGGGGGGCCTCACGGGGTTATACGCAGTATTTT.